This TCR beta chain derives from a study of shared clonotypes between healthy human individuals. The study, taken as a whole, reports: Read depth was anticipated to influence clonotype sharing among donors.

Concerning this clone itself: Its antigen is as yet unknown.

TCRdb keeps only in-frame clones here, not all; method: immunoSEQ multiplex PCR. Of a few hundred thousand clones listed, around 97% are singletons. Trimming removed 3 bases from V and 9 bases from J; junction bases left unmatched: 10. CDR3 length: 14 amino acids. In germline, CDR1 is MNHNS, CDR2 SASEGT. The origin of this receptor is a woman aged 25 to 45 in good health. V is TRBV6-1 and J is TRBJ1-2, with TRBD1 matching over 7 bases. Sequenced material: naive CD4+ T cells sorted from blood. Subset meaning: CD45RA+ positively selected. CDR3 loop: CASSDRTGPLSYTF. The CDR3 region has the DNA TGTGCCAGCAGTGACCGGACAGGCCCGCTGAGCTACACCTTC.